Below, 25 T cell receptor beta chains from the same sample are listed, as sequenced in a study of PD-L1 blockade in urothelial cancer (dated by TCRdb to about 2017). According to the study, the label for this sample's time point signals: peripheral blood 6 weeks after treatment start. The library came from the immunoSEQ multiplex PCR assay. TCRdb limited this immuneACCESS table to in-frame rearrangements with V and J called. A share of clones is missing; checked studies link under half to unresolved V genes, and the rest is unexplained. The sample has under 150,000 clones on record, roughly 91% of them singletons. Of the sample, under 2% is held by the ten largest clones. The input for sequencing was PBMCs, taken around atezolizumab (anti-PD-L1) treatment. These receptors were taken from a man aged 60 to 69 with urothelial cancer.

The chain uses TRBV5-1 and TRBJ2-1, with 14 bases aligning to TRBD2. The CDR3 is 17 amino acids. After removal of 0 bases from V and 6 bases from J, the junction contained 5 bases not matched to a gene. The V gene's germline CDR1 is SGHRS and CDR2 YFSETQ. This CDR3 is CASSLAGLAGVGNEQFF. In nucleotides, the CDR3 is TGCGCCAGCAGCTTGGCGGGACTAGCGGGAGTCGGCAATGAGCAGTTCTTC.

This clone was recorded only once. V usage is TRBV18 and J usage is TRBJ1-1; D possibly corresponds to TRBD1 (5 bases). The CDR3 loop spans 15 amino acids. Per germline, CDR1 KGHSH and CDR2 LQKENI. The V end was cut by 0 bases, the J end by 4 bases, with 12 bases between. CDR3 loop: CASSPPRQPPTEAFF. CDR3 sequence (DNA): TGTGCCAGCTCACCACCCCGACAGCCACCCACTGAAGCTTTCTTT.

The J gene is TRBJ2-3, the V gene TRBV6-4; maybe TRBD2 (7 bases). The CDR3 is made up of 14 amino acids. Looked up from germline, CDR1 is MRHNA and CDR2 is SNTAGT. V was pared by 5 bases and J by 4 bases, with 13 bases between. Here the CDR3 reads CASSFEGGADTQYF. The DNA of the CDR3 is TGTGCCAGCAGTTTCGAGGGGGGGGCAGATACGCAGTATTTT.

This chain links TRBV11-2 with TRBJ1-1; D not certain. The CDR3 spans 11 residues. Trimming took 2 bases from V and 5 from J, leaving 3 bases between them. Per the germline V gene, CDR1 is SGHAT and CDR2 is FQNNGV. CDR3 loop: CASSLYTEAFF. The CDR3 DNA follows: TGTGCCAGCAGCTTATATACTGAAGCTTTCTTT.

This chain connects TRBV10-1 to TRBJ2-1; the match to TRBD2 covers 12 bases. The CDR3 has 15 amino acids. Germline assignment: CDR1 WNHNN and CDR2 SYGVQD (reference sequence). The V gene end was trimmed by 5 bases and the J gene end by 8 bases; junction bases not matched to a gene: 7. This CDR3 reads CASSPGLAGKYEQFF. DNA of the CDR3: TGCGCCAGCAGTCCCGGACTAGCGGGAAAGTATGAGCAGTTCTTC.

The rearrangement uses TRBV10-3 and TRBJ1-2, with D unclear. Looked up from germline, CDR1 is ENHRY and CDR2 is SYGVKD. The CDR3 has 13 amino acids. With 0 bases removed from V and 5 bases from J, the gap between germline ends came to 7 bases. The CDR3, as DNA: TGTGCCATCAGTGAGTCTCGAGGATATGGCTACACCTTC. Translating it yields CAISESRGYGYTF.

The gene calls are TRBV6-5 and TRBJ1-2; TRBD1 matches 8 bases. After removal of 6 bases from V and 4 bases from J, the junction contained 7 bases not matched to a gene. This CDR3 spans 14 amino acids. From germline, CDR1 is MNHEY and CDR2 SVGAGI. The CDR3 region is CASRPTGAGYGYTF. The CDR3 DNA sequence: TGTGCCAGCAGGCCGACAGGGGCGGGCTATGGCTACACCTTC.

The sample holds a few counts of this clone. CDR3 region: CASSVQGAGTGELFF. The CDR3 coding sequence is TGTGCCAGTAGTGTACAGGGGGCGGGCACCGGGGAGCTGTTTTTT. The chain uses TRBV19 and TRBJ2-2; TRBD1 matches 9 bases. There are 15 residues in the CDR3. V shed 5 bases, J shed 4 bases, and the junction held 5 bases outside the gene matches. Germline CDR1 is LNHDA and CDR2 is SQIVND (reference sequence).

This clone has a single count. This chain connects TRBV7-9 to TRBJ2-2; TRBD2 aligns across 9 bases. J lost 3 bases, V lost 5 bases, and 16 bases had no gene match. Looked up from germline, CDR1 is SEHNR and CDR2 is FQNEAQ (reference sequence). The CDR3 loop spans 19 amino acids. As DNA, the CDR3 is TGTGCCAGCAGCCTAGATCGAGGGTACCAGCGGGGGGACACCGGGGAGCTGTTTTTT. Protein product: CASSLDRGYQRGDTGELFF.

This clone has only a few counts. The CDR3: CASSHGTGVDTQYF. The DNA of the CDR3 is TGTGCCAGCAGTCACGGTACAGGGGTAGATACGCAGTATTTT. This sequence joins TRBV2 and TRBJ2-3; 7 bases map to TRBD1. V shed 5 bases and J 5 bases; nucleotides not matched to a gene: 7. From germline, CDR1 is SNHLY and CDR2 FYNNEI. The CDR3 has 14 residues.

V gene TRBV28 combines with J gene TRBJ2-1; 8 bases are a match to TRBD2. The CDR3 length is 16 residues. Trimming removed 7 bases from V and 1 base from J; junction bases left unmatched: 9. Germline CDR1 is MDHEN and CDR2 is SYDVKM. For the CDR3, the DNA is TGTGCCAGCACCCTTCCCGGGGGGGGATCCTACAATGAGCAGTTCTTC. Its protein product is CASTLPGGGSYNEQFF.

The chain employs TRBV5-6 and TRBJ2-5; TRBD2 matches at 8 bases. Germline loops: CDR1 SGHDT, CDR2 YYEEEE. Trimming took 3 bases from V and 5 from J; bases not matched to a gene: 6. This CDR3 spans 14 amino acids. In nucleotides, the CDR3 is TGTGCCAGCAGCTCCCGGGGCGGGGGGGAGACCCAGTACTTC. It codes for CASSSRGGGETQYF.

The chain couples TRBV29-1 to TRBJ2-5; D is uncertain. The V end lost 7 bases, the J end lost 1 base, and 7 bases lay between the germline ends. In germline, CDR1 is SQVTM, CDR2 ANQGSEA. CDR3 length: 11 residues. The CDR3 region is CSAEAQETQYF. The CDR3 DNA follows: TGCAGCGCCGAGGCCCAAGAGACCCAGTACTTC.

Details on this clone: Other nucleotide sequences in the sample specify the same CDR3. V usage is TRBV9 and J usage is TRBJ2-3; maybe TRBD1 (5 bases). The CDR3 sequence is 16 residues long. Germline CDR1 and CDR2: SGDLS and YYNGEE. V shed 0 bases and J shed 0 bases, with 11 bases lying between them. This chain's CDR3 is CASSVEAGHSTDTQYF. The CDR3 DNA sequence: TGTGCCAGCAGCGTAGAAGCAGGGCACAGCACAGATACGCAGTATTTT. The variable domain in full, completed from reference TRBV9 and TRBJ2-3, reads DSGVTQTPKHLITATGQRVTLRCSPRSGDLSVYWYQQSLDQGLQFLIQYYNGEERAKGNILERFSAQQFPDLHSELNLSSLELGDSALYFCASSVEAGHSTDTQYFGPGTRLTVL.

This rearrangement joins TRBV19 to TRBJ2-7, with 8 bases matching TRBD1. The CDR3 totals 14 residues. V lost 7 bases and J lost 3; bases outside the gene matches: 8. Germline-derived CDR1 and CDR2 are LNHDA and SQIVND (reference sequence). CDR3 DNA: TGTGCCAGTACCCCTCACGGGACAGGCTACGAGCAGTACTTC. Translation: CASTPHGTGYEQYF.

The V and J genes are TRBV7-2 and TRBJ2-7, with TRBD1 matching over 7 bases. The CDR3 consists of 15 residues. V lost 3 bases and J lost 2; bases outside the gene matches: 7. The germline V gene has CDR1 SGHTA and CDR2 FQGNSA. For the CDR3, the DNA is TGTGCCAGCAGCTTGGGGGCGGACAGGCCCTACGAGCAGTACTTC. Translation gives CASSLGADRPYEQYF.

The V and J genes are TRBV7-3 and TRBJ2-1, with D possibly TRBD1 on 5 matching bases. The V end was cut by 5 bases, the J end by 2 bases, with 7 bases between. The CDR3 covers 13 residues. The germline gives CDR1 SGHTA, CDR2 FQGTGA. This chain's CDR3 is CASSPGTYNEQFF. CDR3 DNA: TGTGCCAGCAGCCCAGGGACCTACAATGAGCAGTTCTTC.

This clone was counted a few times. The chain couples TRBV28 to TRBJ1-2; TRBD1 aligns across 10 bases. V trimming: 6 bases; J trimming: 4 bases; junction bases outside the gene matches: 5. The CDR3 length is 14 residues. In germline, CDR1 is MDHEN, CDR2 SYDVKM. DNA for the CDR3: TGTGCCAGCAGCCCGACAGGGGGCGGCTATGGCTACACCTTC. This translates into CASSPTGGGYGYTF.

The J gene is TRBJ2-3, the V gene TRBV4-3, with 7 bases that match TRBD2. After removal of 3 bases from V and 4 bases from J, the junction contained 10 bases not matched to a gene. CDR3 length: 16 amino acids. Germline CDR1 and CDR2: LGHNA and YSLEER. CDR3 in amino acids: CASSQGAGRGADTQYF. The CDR3 DNA sequence: TGCGCCAGCAGCCAGGGTGCGGGGAGGGGCGCAGATACGCAGTATTTT.

This clone has more than one count but fewer than ten. The CDR3 is CASSLGQGQEKLFF. Here the CDR3 DNA reads TGCGCCAGCAGCTTAGGACAGGGTCAAGAAAAACTGTTTTTT. The chain uses TRBV5-1 and TRBJ1-4; 8 bases line up with TRBD1. V dropped 2 bases and J dropped 8; count of bases not matched to a gene: 5. Germline V lookup: CDR1 SGHRS, CDR2 YFSETQ. The CDR3 runs 14 residues. Using reference TRBV5-1 and TRBJ1-4 for the parts outside the CDR3, the full variable domain is KAGVTQTPRYLIKTRGQQVTLSCSPISGHRSVSWYQQTPGQGLQFLFEYFSETQRNKGNFPGRFSGRQFSNSRSEMNVSTLELGDSALYLCASSLGQGQEKLFFGSGTQLSVL.

The chain has TRBV11-3 and TRBJ1-1, with a possible D match to TRBD1 (6 bases). This CDR3 has 15 residues. Deletions cut 4 bases from V and 0 bases from J, with 12 bases between. Germline loops: CDR1 SGHNT, CDR2 YENEEA. This CDR3 reads CASSSGGTMNTEAFF. The CDR3 nucleotides are TGTGCCAGCAGCTCGGGGGGGACAATGAACACTGAAGCTTTCTTT.

V gene TRBV6-5 combines with J gene TRBJ1-1; no firm D call. From germline, CDR1 is MNHEY and CDR2 SVGAGI. Between the trimmed V and J ends, which lost 4 bases and 9 bases, there was a span of 15 bases. This CDR3 spans 13 amino acids. Written as DNA, the CDR3 is TGTGCCAGCAGTTTAAGCCCCGTAGCTCAAGCTTTCTTT. Its protein is CASSLSPVAQAFF.

The chain links TRBV5-1 to TRBJ2-7; TRBD2 matches 9 bases. V shed 6 bases and J 2 bases; nucleotides not matched to a gene: 12. Germline CDR1 SGHRS, CDR2 YFSETQ. CDR3 length equals 16 residues. CDR3 nucleotides: TGCGCCAGCAATCCCAGCGGTTCTAGCGGGGCCTACGAGCAGTACTTC. Its protein is CASNPSGSSGAYEQYF.

This clone has a single count. V is TRBV11-1 and J is TRBJ2-7, with a tentative D call TRBD1 (5 bases). This CDR3 comprises 13 residues. In germline, CDR1 is SGHAT, CDR2 FQDESV (reference sequence). Trimming cost V 5 bases and J 2 bases, with 10 bases left between them. Here the CDR3 DNA reads TGTGCCAGCAGCCTCGGACAAACCTACGAGCAGTACTTC. Translating it yields CASSLGQTYEQYF.

The chain has TRBV5-4 and TRBJ2-3; 9 nucleotides line up with TRBD1. The CDR3 totals 15 residues. Germline CDR1 SGHNT, CDR2 YYREEE (reference sequence). V gave up 3 bases and J gave up 4 bases; unmatched junction bases: 6. CDR3 DNA: TGTGCCAGCAGCTACATGACAGGGGGGGCAGATACGCAGTATTTT. Translation: CASSYMTGGADTQYF.